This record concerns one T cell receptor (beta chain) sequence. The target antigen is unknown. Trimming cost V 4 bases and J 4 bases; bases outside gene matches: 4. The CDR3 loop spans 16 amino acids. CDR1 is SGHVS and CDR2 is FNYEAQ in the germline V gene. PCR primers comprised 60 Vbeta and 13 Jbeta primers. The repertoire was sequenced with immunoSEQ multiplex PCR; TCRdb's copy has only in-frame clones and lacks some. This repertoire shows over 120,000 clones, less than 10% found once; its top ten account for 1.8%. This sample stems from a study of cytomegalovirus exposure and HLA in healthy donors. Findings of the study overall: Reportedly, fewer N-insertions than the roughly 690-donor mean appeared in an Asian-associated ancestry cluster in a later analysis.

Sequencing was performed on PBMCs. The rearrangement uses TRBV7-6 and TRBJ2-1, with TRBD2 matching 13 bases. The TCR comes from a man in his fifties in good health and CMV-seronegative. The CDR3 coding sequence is TGTGCCAGCAGCTCTACTAGCGGGGGGGTATACAATGAGCAGTTCTTC. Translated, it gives CASSSTSGGVYNEQFF.